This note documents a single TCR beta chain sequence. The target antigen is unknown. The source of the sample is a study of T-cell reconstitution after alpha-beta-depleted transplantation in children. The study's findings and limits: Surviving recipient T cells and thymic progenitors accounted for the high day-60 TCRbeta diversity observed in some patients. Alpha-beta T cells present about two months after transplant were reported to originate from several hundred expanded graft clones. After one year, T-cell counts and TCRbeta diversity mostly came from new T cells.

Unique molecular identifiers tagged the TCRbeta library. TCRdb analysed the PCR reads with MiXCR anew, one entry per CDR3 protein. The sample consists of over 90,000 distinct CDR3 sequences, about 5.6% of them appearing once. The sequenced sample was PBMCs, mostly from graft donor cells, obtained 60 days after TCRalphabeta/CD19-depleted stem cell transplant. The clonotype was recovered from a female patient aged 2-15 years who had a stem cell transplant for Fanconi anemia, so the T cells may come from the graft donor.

CDR3: CASSQTGNNSPLHF. The DNA for the CDR3 is TGTGCCAGCAGTCAGACAGGGAACAATTCACCCCTCCACTTT. The chain recombines TRBV12-3 or TRBV12-4 with TRBJ1-6; 7 bases line up with TRBD1. With V trimmed by 5 bases and J by 7 bases, 5 bases remained unmatched. The CDR3 consists of 14 residues.